This TCR beta chain originates from a study of blood T cell repertoires in COVID-19. Study-level background: In each case, the material was cDNA or gDNA derived from T cells, B-cell-depleted T cells, or PBMCs.

Assay: immunoSEQ multiplex PCR; the TCRdb copy retains only in-frame clones and omits some. Of fewer than 300,000 clones listed, approximately 89% are singletons. The germline V and J ends were trimmed by 0 bases and 1 base, with 14 bases remaining between them. This CDR3 is built from 17 residues. Germline values: CDR1 SNHLY, CDR2 FYNNEI. This sequence joins TRBV2 and TRBJ2-3; D gene ambiguous. The receptor's source is a woman between 25 and 40 years old with COVID-19, enrolled during active disease. Sequenced sample: peripheral blood. CDR3 in DNA: TGTGCCAGCAGTGAAGCACCCCGAGGATGGGGCACAGATACGCAGTATTTT. This codes for CASSEAPRGWGTDTQYF. Complete variable domain (other parts from reference TRBV2 and TRBJ2-3): EPEVTQTPSHQVTQMGQEVILRCVPISNHLYFYWYRQILGQKVEFLVSFYNNEISEKSEIFDDQFSVERPDGSNFTLKIRSTKLEDSAMYFCASSEAPRGWGTDTQYFGPGTRLTVL.